Presented here are 30 T cell receptor beta chains from one specimen sequenced in a study of a mutant IDH1 vaccine in newly diagnosed glioma (dated by TCRdb to the early 2020s). The library came from the immunoSEQ multiplex PCR assay. TCRdb took this table from immuneACCESS and kept in-frame rearrangements with V and J called. Such tables lack part of the clones; where checked against another copy, unresolved V genes explain under half of the gap, and the rest is unexplained. This sample holds approximately 44,000 clones; roughly 80% were observed only once. The ten biggest clones cover over 2% of the sample. No antigen has been assigned to these receptors. The time point label for this specimen denotes: week 23, last vaccination. Each vaccine dose, consisting of 300 ug of a 20-mer mutant IDH1 peptide in Montanide, was administered subcutaneously with topical imiquimod. Sequenced here: PBMCs, sampled from a glioma patient whose treatment included an IDH1 peptide vaccine. Source of these receptors: a woman between 18 and 29 years old with glioma. Some clones in this sample may be carry-over from other donors' samples.

The chain recombines TRBV25-1 with TRBJ2-7; 8 positions agree with TRBD1. CDR3 size: 15 residues. Germline V CDR1 and CDR2: MGHDK, SYGVNS. Unmatched junction bases numbered 7, after V lost 4 bases and J lost 2 bases. The CDR3 region is CASSVTGTGAYEQYF. DNA for the CDR3: TGTGCCAGCAGTGTTACCGGGACAGGCGCCTACGAGCAGTACTTC.

The chain employs TRBV5-1 and TRBJ1-3, with D possibly TRBD1 on 6 matching bases. Trimming left V 4 bases short and J 4 bases short, with 12 bases between. The CDR3 covers 14 residues. Per germline, CDR1 SGHRS and CDR2 YFSETQ. CDR3 sequence reads: CASSPGGGGNTIYF. The DNA of the CDR3 is TGCGCCAGCAGCCCCGGAGGGGGGGGAAACACCATATATTTT.

The J gene is TRBJ2-2, the V gene TRBV30; 12 bases line up with TRBD2. The CDR3 has 15 amino acids. The germline CDR1 and CDR2 sequences are GTSNPN and SVGIG (reference sequence). Losses at the gene ends were 2 bases for V and 6 bases for J; bases not matched to a gene: 4. CDR3 DNA: TGTGCCTGGAGTCAACTAGCGGGAGGTCCCGGGGAGCTGTTTTTT. Its protein is CAWSQLAGGPGELFF.

J is TRBJ2-1 and V is TRBV5-1; D might be TRBD2 (6 bases). The CDR3 runs 15 residues. Trimming took off 4 bases at V and 10 bases at J, with 21 bases between the two ends. CDR1 and CDR2 (germline): SGHRS, YFSETQ. DNA for the CDR3: TGCGCCAGCAGCCCTCAGCCGGGAGCCTCTAACGAGCAGTTCTTC. Amino acids: CASSPQPGASNEQFF.

The genes are TRBV6-1 and TRBJ2-7; D is unresolved. This CDR3 contains 13 residues. Per the germline V gene, CDR1 is MNHNS and CDR2 is SASEGT. Trimming removed 3 bases from V and 2 bases from J, with 8 bases in between. The CDR3 bases are TGTGCCAGCAGTGACCCAGAACCCTACGAGCAGTACTTC. Translating it yields CASSDPEPYEQYF.

V and J are TRBV2 and TRBJ1-1; TRBD1 matches at 12 bases. The J segment lost 4 bases and the V segment lost 5 bases, leaving 8 bases of the junction unmatched. The CDR3 is 16 residues long. Germline loops: CDR1 SNHLY, CDR2 FYNNEI. The CDR3: CASSNPGQGAGTEAFF. The CDR3, as DNA: TGTGCCAGCAGTAATCCGGGACAGGGGGCGGGCACTGAAGCTTTCTTT. Full variable domain (outside the CDR3, taken from reference TRBV2 and TRBJ1-1): EPEVTQTPSHQVTQMGQEVILRCVPISNHLYFYWYRQILGQKVEFLVSFYNNEISEKSEIFDDQFSVERPDGSNFTLKIRSTKLEDSAMYFCASSNPGQGAGTEAFFGQGTRLTVV.

The V call is TRBV5-1, the J call TRBJ1-1; TRBD1 agrees at 9 bases. Germline assignment: CDR1 SGHRS and CDR2 YFSETQ. With 4 bases clipped from V and 7 bases from J, the junction kept 11 bases outside the gene matches. This CDR3 region has 15 residues. This CDR3 is CASSILDGTGFEAFF. CDR3 coding DNA: TGCGCCAGCAGCATCCTAGATGGGACAGGGTTTGAAGCTTTCTTT.

This clone came up a few times. V usage is TRBV5-1 and J usage is TRBJ2-3; weak D call: TRBD1 (5 bases). The V gene lost 2 bases and the J gene lost 1 base, with 8 bases spanning the gap. CDR1 is SGHRS, CDR2 YFSETQ, per germline. The CDR3 sequence is 14 residues long. The CDR3 DNA follows: TGCGCCAGCAGCTTAGGACACCGCACAGATACGCAGTATTTT. Residues: CASSLGHRTDTQYF.

This clone has just one count. The chain employs TRBV5-1 and TRBJ1-2; D may be TRBD1 (5 bases). V gave up 4 bases and J gave up 4 bases, with 20 bases separating them. The length of the CDR3 is 16 residues. Looked up from germline, CDR1 is SGHRS and CDR2 is YFSETQ. The CDR3 loop is CASSPGDSWGSYGYTF. Written as DNA, the CDR3 is TGCGCCAGCAGCCCTGGGGACTCCTGGGGCTCCTATGGCTACACCTTC.

This clone was seen once. The genes are TRBV6-5 and TRBJ2-1, with no clear D. The ends were cut back, 5 bases at V and 6 bases at J, with 14 bases in the middle. The CDR3 runs to 14 residues. Germline V gene data show CDR1 as MNHEY and CDR2 as SVGAGI. CDR3 residues: CASSPTRVGNEQFF. Here the CDR3 DNA reads TGTGCCAGCAGTCCCACCCGCGTAGGCAATGAGCAGTTCTTC.

This chain links TRBV5-1 with TRBJ1-1; D perhaps matches TRBD1 (5 bases). V lost 5 bases and J 8 bases, leaving 13 bases between the germline ends. The CDR3 sequence is 12 residues long. Germline CDR1 SGHRS, CDR2 YFSETQ. CDR3 sequence reads: CASREGRSEAFF. CDR3 nucleotides: TGCGCCAGCAGAGAGGGGCGCTCGGAAGCTTTCTTT.

V usage is TRBV9 and J usage is TRBJ2-5; 7 nucleotides match TRBD2. Trimming removed 2 bases from V and 4 bases from J; junction bases left unmatched: 8. CDR3 length equals 15 residues. Germline CDR1 is SGDLS and CDR2 is YYNGEE. CDR3 DNA sequence: TGTGCCAGCAGCGTTCAGCGGGAAAGGGGAGAGACCCAGTACTTC. Residues: CASSVQRERGETQYF.

This clone appeared a few times. The chain links TRBV30 to TRBJ1-4, with 7 bases aligning to TRBD1. Germline lookup yields CDR1 GTSNPN and CDR2 SVGIG (reference sequence). Unmatched junction bases numbered 6, after V lost 1 base and J lost 4 bases. The CDR3 runs to 15 residues. CDR3 in amino acids: CAWSGPGTVNEKLFF. In nucleotides, the CDR3 is TGTGCCTGGAGTGGTCCGGGGACAGTTAATGAAAAACTGTTTTTT.

The sample holds one count of this clone. V is TRBV13 and J is TRBJ1-1; D gene uncertain. CDR3 length: 13 amino acids. V was shortened by 5 bases and J by 4 bases, with 11 bases between the two germline ends. CDR1 and CDR2 (germline): PRHDT, FYEKMQ (reference sequence). CDR3 residues: CASSPPQSTEAFF. The CDR3 DNA is TGTGCCAGCAGCCCCCCCCAGTCCACTGAAGCTTTCTTT. The full variable domain, completed using reference TRBV13 and TRBJ1-1, is AAGVIQSPRHLIKEKRETATLKCYPIPRHDTVYWYQQGPGQDPQFLISFYEKMQSDKGSIPDRFSAQQFSDYHSELNMSSLELGDSALYFCASSPPQSTEAFFGQGTRLTVV.

The chain uses TRBV7-4 and TRBJ1-1; maybe TRBD1 (6 bases). Germline V CDR1 and CDR2: SGHVT, SQSDAQ. The CDR3 sequence is 17 residues long. V lost 2 bases and J 0 bases, leaving 16 bases between the germline ends. The CDR3 sequence is CASSLNAGGGVNTEAFF. Written as DNA, the CDR3 is TGTGCCAGCAGCTTAAACGCCGGAGGGGGTGTGAACACTGAAGCTTTCTTT.

CDR3 sequence reads: CASSLMKVGAGEQYF. The DNA of the CDR3 is TGTGCCAGTAGTCTGATGAAGGTAGGGGCTGGCGAGCAGTACTTC. The chain carries TRBV19 and TRBJ2-7; weak D call: TRBD1 (5 bases). This CDR3 is 15 amino acids long. Trimming removed 5 bases from V and 6 bases from J, with 20 bases in between. In germline, CDR1 is LNHDA, CDR2 SQIVND (reference sequence).

The chain recombines TRBV5-1 with TRBJ2-3; D ambiguous. Between the trimmed V and J ends, which lost 7 bases and 3 bases, there was a span of 6 bases. The V gene's germline CDR1 is SGHRS and CDR2 YFSETQ. The CDR3 loop spans 11 amino acids. The CDR3 sequence is CASGPTDTQYF. As DNA, the CDR3 is TGCGCCAGCGGGCCGACAGATACGCAGTATTTT.

The rearrangement uses TRBV9 and TRBJ1-4; TRBD1 matches 10 bases. The CDR3 length is 15 residues. V was clipped by 3 bases and J by 4 bases; unmatched bases: 3. Per germline, CDR1 SGDLS and CDR2 YYNGEE. CDR3 in DNA: TGTGCCAGCAGCGGTAGGGACAGGGGTAATGAAAAACTGTTTTTT. Translated: CASSGRDRGNEKLFF.

V is TRBV9 and J is TRBJ2-6; D gene ambiguous. V dropped 7 bases and J dropped 6 bases, with 5 bases sitting between them. CDR1 is SGDLS, CDR2 YYNGEE, per germline. The CDR3 is made up of 11 amino acids. The CDR3 reads CASGAANVLTF. In nucleotides, the CDR3 is TGTGCCAGCGGAGCGGCCAACGTCCTGACTTTC.

V and J are TRBV7-2 and TRBJ1-1; tentative D call: TRBD1 (5 bases). The length of the CDR3 is 13 residues. Germline CDR1 and CDR2: SGHTA and FQGNSA. Between the trimmed V and J ends, which lost 2 bases and 5 bases, there was a span of 9 bases. This CDR3 is CASSLPGRTEAFF. The CDR3 region has the DNA TGTGCCAGCAGCTTACCAGGGAGGACTGAAGCTTTCTTT. Full variable domain (remainder filled in from reference TRBV7-2 and TRBJ1-1): GAGVSQSPSNKVTEKGKDVELRCDPISGHTALYWYRQSLGQGLEFLIYFQGNSAPDKSGLPSDRFSAERTGGSVSTLTIQRTQQEDSAVYLCASSLPGRTEAFFGQGTRLTVV.

V gene TRBV5-1 combines with J gene TRBJ1-6; 10 bases are shared with TRBD1. Germline V gene lookup returns CDR1 SGHRS and CDR2 YFSETQ. The CDR3 contains 19 residues. The trim removed 0 bases at V and 5 bases at J, leaving 11 bases unmatched. The CDR3 DNA sequence: TGCGCCAGCAGCTTGGATCCCGGGACAGGGGCTTCCAATAATTCACCCCTCCACTTT. It is translated as CASSLDPGTGASNNSPLHF.

This clone was counted only a few times. The chain uses TRBV7-2 and TRBJ1-5, with a possible D match to TRBD1 (6 bases). Germline values: CDR1 SGHTA, CDR2 FQGNSA. This CDR3 has 16 residues. Trimming left V 2 bases short and J 2 bases short, with 13 bases between. CDR3 DNA sequence: TGTGCCAGCAGCTTAACAGGGAATTTGGGCAATCAGCCCCAGCATTTT. Protein product: CASSLTGNLGNQPQHF.

The rearrangement uses TRBV5-5 and TRBJ2-7; D not resolved. This CDR3 has 14 amino acids. Germline values: CDR1 SGHKS, CDR2 YYEKEE (reference sequence). Trimming shortened V by 0 bases and J by 1 base, and 8 bases separated the two germline ends. In nucleotides, the CDR3 is TGTGCCAGCAGCTTGGTTGTGGGATCCTACGAGCAGTACTTC. Protein sequence: CASSLVVGSYEQYF.

V gene TRBV15 combines with J gene TRBJ1-5; TRBD1 might be the D (5 bases). CDR3 length equals 15 residues. The V gene's germline CDR1 is LNHNV and CDR2 YYDKDF (reference sequence). V lost 0 bases to trimming and J lost 7 bases, with 13 bases between them. The CDR3 DNA sequence: TGTGCCACCAGCAGAGATGGGGGGGACGTACAGCCCCAGCATTTT. Translation gives CATSRDGGDVQPQHF.

V is TRBV29-1 and J is TRBJ1-2, with D possibly TRBD1 on 5 matching bases. The CDR3 is made up of 10 amino acids. Germline-derived CDR1 and CDR2 are SQVTM and ANQGSEA. Trimming took 3 bases from V and 12 from J, leaving 11 bases between them. CDR3 region: CSVDAGRNTF. The CDR3 DNA follows: TGCAGCGTTGACGCAGGGAGGAACACCTTC.

The chain joins TRBV6-6 to TRBJ2-7, with a tentative D call TRBD2 (6 bases). Germline CDR1 and CDR2: MNHNY and SVGAGI (reference sequence). CDR3 size: 12 residues. V lost 6 bases, J lost 6 bases, and 12 bases lay in between. The CDR3: CASRLGGVEQYF. In DNA, the CDR3 is TGTGCCAGCAGACTGGGGGGAGTCGAGCAGTACTTC.

The J gene is TRBJ1-1, the V gene TRBV9, with D hard to call. Looked up from germline, CDR1 is SGDLS and CDR2 is YYNGEE. The CDR3 runs 15 residues. With 4 bases removed from V and 2 bases from J, the gap between germline ends came to 15 bases. CDR3 DNA: TGTGCCAGCAGCCCTACCCTACAGCCCAACACTGAAGCTTTCTTT. Encoded protein: CASSPTLQPNTEAFF.

The chain is built from TRBV19 and TRBJ1-2, with unresolved D. This CDR3 is built from 13 residues. Germline lookup yields CDR1 LNHDA and CDR2 SQIVND (reference sequence). V gave up 0 bases and J gave up 7 bases, with 9 bases separating them. As DNA, the CDR3 is TGTGCCAGTAGTATAGATTGGGCGGCTGGCTACACCTTC. It specifies CASSIDWAAGYTF.

This sequence joins TRBV7-7 and TRBJ2-5; D gene unclear. CDR1 and CDR2 (germline): SSHAT, FNYEAQ (reference sequence). The CDR3 extends over 13 amino acids. Trimming took 5 bases from V and 5 from J, leaving 12 bases between them. CDR3 coding DNA: TGTGCCAGCAGCCACAAGCCAACGGAGACCCAGTACTTC. This encodes CASSHKPTETQYF.

The J gene is TRBJ2-3, the V gene TRBV4-3; D possibly corresponds to TRBD2 (5 bases). This CDR3 contains 13 residues. The germline CDR1 and CDR2 sequences are LGHNA and YSLEER. Trimming stripped 3 bases from V and 9 bases from J, with 13 bases between. This CDR3 reads CASSHETGKTQYF. The CDR3 DNA reads as TGCGCCAGCAGCCACGAGACCGGGAAGACGCAGTATTTT.